The 23 T cell receptor beta chains given below trace back to one sample, sequenced in a study of blood T cells in healthy people across ages (dated by TCRdb to about 2015). Receptor libraries were prepared by 5' RACE. Instrument on record: Illumina HiSeq 2500. The second PCR ran for about 6 to 12 cycles and used a J-beta primer mix along with a sample-barcoded 5' primer. Using fastp at Q25 and MiXCR, TCRdb reprocessed the public reads and kept productive beta chains. Each entry is one CDR3 protein sequence, shown with its most common DNA and genes. The sample contains 700,000 or so distinct CDR3 sequences, about 20% of them found a single time. Of the sample, around 22% is held by the ten largest clones. Sequenced input: blood. All receptors come from a man between 65 and 85 years old in good health.

This clonotype has only a few counts. CDR3 sequence reads: CASSHRDPNTEAFF. In nucleotides, the CDR3 is TGTGCCAGCAGCCACAGGGACCCGAACACTGAAGCTTTCTTT. The chain carries TRBV14 and TRBJ1-1; D may be TRBD1 (5 bases). V lost 3 bases and J 1 base, leaving 9 bases between the germline ends. Germline values: CDR1 SGHDN, CDR2 FVKESK. The CDR3 is 14 amino acids.

This clonotype was found a few times. The chain uses TRBV7-2 and TRBJ1-2, with D tentatively TRBD1 (6 bases). The CDR3 loop spans 14 amino acids. The germline V gene encodes CDR1 SGHTA and CDR2 FQGNSA. V shed 6 bases and J shed 7 bases, with 18 bases lying between them. The CDR3 loop reads CASSQTIQGGGYTF. As DNA, the CDR3 is TGTGCCAGCAGTCAAACCATACAGGGAGGTGGCTACACCTTC.

The V call is TRBV20-1, the J call TRBJ1-1; TRBD1 agrees at 8 bases. The CDR3 is 14 residues long. V lost 1 base to trimming and J lost 1 base; unmatched junction nucleotides: 2. CDR1 DFQATT and CDR2 SNEGSKA come from the germline V gene (reference sequence). The CDR3 reads CSARADRGNTEAFF. Here the CDR3 DNA reads TGCAGTGCTAGAGCCGACAGGGGGAACACTGAAGCTTTCTTT.

This clonotype was seen more than once but under ten times. The chain couples TRBV4-3 to TRBJ2-2; 7 bases map to TRBD2. J lost 3 bases, V lost 3 bases, and 10 bases had no gene match. The CDR3 runs to 17 residues. Looked up from germline, CDR1 is LGHNA and CDR2 is YSLEER. The CDR3 protein is CASSHGAWEGHTGELFF. CDR3 coding DNA: TGCGCCAGCAGCCATGGGGCTTGGGAGGGCCACACCGGGGAGCTGTTTTTT.

This chain connects TRBV12-3 or TRBV12-4 to TRBJ2-3; D perhaps matches TRBD2 (6 bases). The CDR3 runs 14 residues. The ends were cut back, 6 bases at V and 8 bases at J, with 18 bases in the middle. CDR3 region: CASSPDGRRGTQYF. As DNA, the CDR3 is TGTGCCAGCAGCCCGGACGGGAGAAGGGGTACGCAGTATTTT.

The genes are TRBV12-3 or TRBV12-4 and TRBJ2-5; D possibly uses TRBD1 or TRBD2 (5 bases each). The J call may be mistaken, given a closer DNA end match to TRBJ2-7. The CDR3 loop spans 14 amino acids. In nucleotides, the CDR3 is TGTGCCAGCAGGAGAGGGACGAAAACCTACGAGCAGTACTTC. As protein: CASRRGTKTYEQYF.

The chain joins TRBV12-3 or TRBV12-4 to TRBJ2-7; 8 bases map to TRBD2. This CDR3 is built from 15 residues. V shed 1 base and J 2 bases; nucleotides not matched to a gene: 4. Here the CDR3 reads CASSLGGLVAYEQYF. In DNA form, the CDR3 reads TGTGCCAGCAGTTTAGGGGGACTAGTCGCCTACGAGCAGTACTTC.

The chain is built from TRBV7-9 and TRBJ2-5, with TRBD1 identical over 7 bases. Looked up from germline, CDR1 is SEHNR and CDR2 is FQNEAQ (reference sequence). J gave up 5 bases and V 1 base, and 4 bases lay outside the gene matches. The CDR3 consists of 14 residues. The CDR3 nucleotides read TGTGCCAGCAGCTTAGAGACAGGGTTGGAGACCCAGTACTTC. It encodes CASSLETGLETQYF. Filled out from reference TRBV7-9 and TRBJ2-5, the complete variable domain reads DTGVSQNPRHKITKRGQNVTFRCDPISEHNRLYWYRQTLGQGPEFLTYFQNEAQLEKSRLLSDRFSAERPKGSFSTLEIQRTEQGDSAMYLCASSLETGLETQYFGPGTRLLVL.

This clonotype was counted a few times. The chain recombines TRBV5-5 with TRBJ1-5; D remains ambiguous. The CDR3 totals 15 residues. Looked up from germline, CDR1 is SGHKS and CDR2 is YYEKEE (reference sequence). V lost 4 bases and J lost 3, with 14 bases in between. This CDR3 reads CASSPQAGFNQPQHF. The CDR3 DNA follows: TGTGCCAGCAGCCCTCAGGCAGGTTTCAATCAGCCCCAGCATTTT.

This clonotype was counted only a few times. This sequence joins TRBV20-1 and TRBJ2-4; D ambiguous. Germline V CDR1 and CDR2: DFQATT, SNEGSKA (reference sequence). V lost 0 bases, J lost 4 bases, and 1 base lay in between. The CDR3 length is 11 residues. CDR3 nucleotides: TGCAGTGCTAGAGAGAAAAACATTCAGTACTTC. This gives the protein CSAREKNIQYF.

The rearrangement links TRBV7-9 to TRBJ1-1; D is undetermined. The CDR3 runs 13 residues. The germline V and J ends were trimmed by 2 bases and 6 bases, with 10 bases remaining between them. Germline-derived CDR1 and CDR2 are SEHNR and FQNEAQ (reference sequence). The CDR3 spells CASSLSQVAEAFF. CDR3 nucleotide sequence: TGTGCCAGCAGCTTATCTCAGGTGGCTGAAGCTTTCTTT. Looking up the rest from reference TRBV7-9 and TRBJ1-1 gives the full variable domain: DTGVSQNPRHKITKRGQNVTFRCDPISEHNRLYWYRQTLGQGPEFLTYFQNEAQLEKSRLLSDRFSAERPKGSFSTLEIQRTEQGDSAMYLCASSLSQVAEAFFGQGTRLTVV.

There are many counts of this clonotype. The chain uses TRBV5-6 and TRBJ2-3, with 9 positions matching TRBD1. Germline CDR1 reads SGHDT; CDR2 reads YYEEEE. The CDR3 has 15 amino acids. The J segment lost 4 bases and the V segment lost 4 bases, leaving 7 bases of the junction unmatched. CDR3 bases: TGTGCCAGCAGCCCTGAGGGACAGGGATCAGATACGCAGTATTTT. Translated: CASSPEGQGSDTQYF.

The rearrangement links TRBV12-3 or TRBV12-4 to TRBJ2-5; 8 positions match TRBD2. The CDR3 has 14 residues. V shed 1 base, J shed 3 bases, and the junction held 1 base outside the gene matches. CDR3 in DNA: TGTGCCAGCAGTTTAGGGGGACTAGAAGAGACCCAGTACTTC. As protein: CASSLGGLEETQYF.

The V and J genes are TRBV10-3 and TRBJ2-3, with D possibly matching TRBD2 (7 bases). The CDR3 loop spans 17 amino acids. Trimming pared 3 bases from V and 1 base from J, leaving 17 bases between. Per germline, CDR1 ENHRY and CDR2 SYGVKD. CDR3 protein: CAISEGRGARGTDTQYF. The CDR3 DNA follows: TGTGCCATCAGTGAAGGTCGGGGGGCAAGGGGCACAGATACGCAGTATTTT.

In its sample, this clonotype was seen many times. Written as DNA, the CDR3 is TGTGCCAGCAGTTCGGACAGGGGTTCCTACAATGAGCAGTTCTTC. It translates to CASSSDRGSYNEQFF. The chain couples TRBV6-5 to TRBJ2-1; 9 bases map to TRBD1. Germline lookup yields CDR1 MNHEY and CDR2 SVGAGI. The CDR3 loop spans 15 amino acids. V trimming: 4 bases; J trimming: 1 base; junction bases outside the gene matches: 2.

This clonotype was detected ten times or more. The chain uses TRBV7-2 and TRBJ2-1, with D perhaps matching TRBD1 (7 bases). From germline, CDR1 is SGHTA and CDR2 FQGNSA. Trimming stripped 1 base from V and 4 bases from J, with 11 bases between. This CDR3 contains 15 residues. CDR3 sequence (DNA): TGTGCCAGCAGCTTAGGCAGGGGGGTATACAATGAGCAGTTCTTC. It codes for CASSLGRGVYNEQFF.

V gene TRBV10-3 combines with J gene TRBJ2-1, with 13 bases matching TRBD2. Trimming cost V 5 bases and J 0 bases; bases outside gene matches: 1. The CDR3 sequence is 16 residues long. Germline CDR1 reads ENHRY; CDR2 reads SYGVKD. The CDR3 protein is CAISRTSGSSYNEQFF. The CDR3 bases are TGTGCCATCAGTCGGACTAGCGGGAGCTCCTACAATGAGCAGTTCTTC.

The V call is TRBV3-1, the J call TRBJ2-3; tentatively, D is TRBD1 (5 bases). The germline V gene encodes CDR1 LGHDT and CDR2 YNNKEL (reference sequence). The CDR3 sequence is 13 residues long. The germline V and J ends were trimmed by 3 bases and 6 bases, with 10 bases remaining between them. The CDR3 bases are TGTGCCAGCAGCCACGCAGGGTTGGATACGCAGTATTTT. It encodes CASSHAGLDTQYF.

The chain is built from TRBV24-1 and TRBJ2-1; D is possibly TRBD1 (6 bases). Per germline, CDR1 KGHDR and CDR2 SFDVKD. The CDR3 is made up of 15 amino acids. Trimming cost V 4 bases and J 7 bases, with 16 bases left between them. CDR3 DNA sequence: TGTGCCACCAGTGAGGGACATCGGCAGCAGAATGAGCAGTTCTTC. It encodes CATSEGHRQQNEQFF.

This clonotype was seen more than once but under ten times. The chain uses TRBV5-1 and TRBJ1-1; the match to TRBD1 covers 8 bases. Trimming cost V 1 base and J 4 bases; bases outside gene matches: 6. CDR3 length: 15 residues. CDR1 and CDR2 (germline): SGHRS, YFSETQ. CDR3 residues: CASSLTYRGATEAFF. As DNA, the CDR3 is TGCGCCAGCAGCTTGACGTACAGGGGGGCCACTGAAGCTTTCTTT.

The V gene is TRBV20-1, the J gene TRBJ2-1; 7 bases agree with TRBD2. This CDR3 spans 13 amino acids. Trimming at V came to 5 bases and at J to 13 bases, leaving 14 bases not matched to a gene. Germline CDR1 DFQATT, CDR2 SNEGSKA (reference sequence). Here the CDR3 reads CSAPDYRGVSQFF. DNA for the CDR3: TGCAGTGCTCCCGATTATCGGGGGGTGTCCCAGTTCTTC.

The chain employs TRBV11-1 and TRBJ2-3; D possibly matches TRBD1 or TRBD2 (6 bases each). Trimming removed 7 bases at V and 0 bases at J, with 14 bases between. Germline V gene lookup returns CDR1 SGHAT and CDR2 FQDESV (reference sequence). The CDR3 loop spans 15 amino acids. The DNA of the CDR3 is TGTGCCAGCACACCTGGGGGGCTAAGCACAGATACGCAGTATTTT. This gives the protein CASTPGGLSTDTQYF.

CDR3 DNA: TGCGCCAGCACCAACGCCTGGACAGGGGCAGTAGATACGCAGTATTTT. Residues: CASTNAWTGAVDTQYF. The genes are TRBV5-1 and TRBJ2-3; 9 bases are a match to TRBD1. The CDR3 is 16 amino acids. Losses at the gene ends were 6 bases for V and 5 bases for J; bases not matched to a gene: 13. Germline lookup yields CDR1 SGHRS and CDR2 YFSETQ. The whole variable domain, filled in from reference TRBV5-1 and TRBJ2-3, reads KAGVTQTPRYLIKTRGQQVTLSCSPISGHRSVSWYQQTPGQGLQFLFEYFSETQRNKGNFPGRFSGRQFSNSRSEMNVSTLELGDSALYLCASTNAWTGAVDTQYFGPGTRLTVL.